This TCR beta chain was recovered during a study of blood T cell repertoires in COVID-19. For the study at large: The United States, Italy and Spain provided the acute and convalescent COVID-19 samples.

The CDR3 has 15 residues. V lost 11 bases to trimming and J lost 4 bases, with 23 bases between them. Germline V CDR1 and CDR2: ENHRY, SYGVKD. Assay: immunoSEQ multiplex PCR; the TCRdb copy retains only in-frame clones and omits some. This sample has some 250,000 clones; roughly nine tenths occur once, and the top ten carry 1% to 1.5%. Enrollees, 18 to 89 years old, lived in 25 or so US areas. Participants had their cohort set by participant-reported clinical history. This clonotype was obtained from a human donor in a cohort exposed to, infected with or recovered from COVID-19 (not recorded which). The donor label of this sample is uncertain. The sequenced material came from PBMCs or T cells enriched from blood (not recorded which). V and J are TRBV10-3 and TRBJ1-2; a possible D gene is TRBD1 (5 bases). The CDR3 sequence is CAASGRTTGSYGYTF. In DNA, the CDR3 is TGTGCCGCTTCGGGACGGACTACGGGAAGCTATGGCTACACCTTC.